These 14 T cell receptor beta chains were sequenced from one sample in a study of blood T cell repertoires in COVID-19. Libraries were prepared by immunoSEQ multiplex PCR; TCRdb keeps only in-frame clonotypes and omits some of them. The repertoire consists of over 450,000 clones, with 80% to 90% occurring once and the leading ten covering roughly 0.92%. The sequenced material came from peripheral blood. The source is a man younger than 35 with COVID-19, enrolled during active disease.

The chain is built from TRBV11-2 and TRBJ2-7; D may be TRBD2 (5 bases). The CDR3 is 15 amino acids. The ends were cut back, 2 bases at V and 1 base at J, with 12 bases in the middle. CDR1 is SGHAT, CDR2 FQNNGV, per germline. CDR3 region: CASSLRGLVSYEQYF. In DNA, the CDR3 is TGTGCCAGCAGCTTACGGGGTCTAGTTTCCTACGAGCAGTACTTC.

The chain has TRBV2 and TRBJ2-7; D gene ambiguous. Trimming pared 5 bases from V and 7 bases from J, leaving 12 bases between. Germline V gives CDR1 SNHLY, CDR2 FYNNEI. The CDR3 loop spans 12 amino acids. CDR3 region: CASSTTVGEQYF. CDR3 coding DNA: TGTGCCAGCAGTACGACCGTCGGGGAGCAGTACTTC.

This clone was recorded once. The CDR3 region has the DNA TGTGCCAGCAGTGATGGCGGCGGACGATCGGGGGCAGATACGCAGTATTTT. Protein: CASSDGGGRSGADTQYF. This chain links TRBV6-1 with TRBJ2-3, with D perhaps matching TRBD2 (6 bases). Trimming took off 3 bases at V and 4 bases at J, with 20 bases between the two ends. The CDR3 runs 17 residues. CDR1 MNHNS and CDR2 SASEGT come from the germline V gene.

The CDR3 spells CASSQVRTSGTYNEQFF. The DNA of the CDR3 is TGTGCCAGCAGCCAAGTAAGAACTAGCGGGACCTACAATGAGCAGTTCTTC. The chain couples TRBV3-1 (or the pseudogene TRBV3-2) to TRBJ2-1, with 10 bases identical to TRBD2. From germline, CDR1 is LGHDT and CDR2 YNNKEL (reference sequence). V lost 1 base to trimming and J lost 2 bases; unmatched junction nucleotides: 5. The CDR3 covers 17 residues.

The J gene is TRBJ1-1, the V gene TRBV6-5; perhaps TRBD1 as D (6 bases). V lost 5 bases and J 4 bases, leaving 14 bases between the germline ends. The CDR3 runs 14 residues. The germline V gene encodes CDR1 MNHEY and CDR2 SVGAGI. The CDR3 reads CASSHQGFSTEAFF. The CDR3 region has the DNA TGTGCCAGCAGTCACCAGGGGTTTTCCACTGAAGCTTTCTTT.

The CDR3 is CASSPGGGTPGPRVEQYF. In DNA, the CDR3 is TGTGCCAGCAGCCCGGGGGGTGGGACGCCTGGACCGCGGGTCGAGCAGTACTTC. J is TRBJ2-7 and V is TRBV11-3; 7 bases map to TRBD2. This CDR3 contains 18 residues. CDR1 and CDR2 from the germline V gene are SGHNT and YENEEA. The junction had 22 bases not matched to a gene; V was cut back by 5 bases and J by 6 bases.

This clone has only one observation. The DNA of the CDR3 is TGTGCCAGCAGCCCCCATCTAGCGGGAGGGCCGGCATCTGAGCAGTTCTTC. Its protein product is CASSPHLAGGPASEQFF. The rearrangement links TRBV9 to TRBJ2-1, with 12 bases identical to TRBD2. There are 17 residues in the CDR3. Germline V gene data show CDR1 as SGDLS and CDR2 as YYNGEE. V shed 4 bases and J 9 bases; nucleotides not matched to a gene: 14.

The count of this clone is one. The rearrangement uses TRBV25-1 and TRBJ1-6, with D unclear. Trimming shortened V by 4 bases and J by 11 bases, and 15 bases separated the two germline ends. The CDR3 runs 14 residues. CDR1 is MGHDK, CDR2 SYGVNS, per germline. CDR3 amino acids: CASSGSHRGAPLHF. The CDR3 nucleotides read TGTGCCAGCAGTGGATCCCACCGGGGTGCACCCCTCCACTTT.

The J gene is TRBJ2-5, the V gene TRBV6-5; 8 bases align to TRBD2. V lost 6 bases and J lost 4; bases outside the gene matches: 7. The CDR3 totals 14 residues. The V gene's germline CDR1 is MNHEY and CDR2 SVGAGI. The CDR3 loop is CASRWRGVGETQYF. The DNA of the CDR3 is TGTGCCAGCAGATGGCGGGGGGTAGGAGAGACCCAGTACTTC.

In this sample, this clone turned up a few times. This chain links TRBV29-1 with TRBJ2-7; 11 positions match TRBD1. The CDR3 is 13 amino acids. CDR1 and CDR2 from the germline V gene are SQVTM and ANQGSEA. After removal of 4 bases from V and 4 bases from J, the junction contained 3 bases not matched to a gene. The chain's CDR3 is CSVVGTGGYEQYF. In nucleotides, the CDR3 is TGCAGCGTTGTAGGGACAGGGGGGTACGAGCAGTACTTC.

In its sample, this clone was seen a few times. The V call is TRBV6-1, the J call TRBJ2-3; 9 nucleotides align to TRBD2. The CDR3 is 16 residues long. Germline CDR1 reads MNHNS; CDR2 reads SASEGT. V shed 4 bases and J 0 bases; nucleotides not matched to a gene: 5. CDR3: CASSGSAGGSTDTQYF. Here the CDR3 DNA reads TGTGCCAGCAGTGGTTCAGCGGGGGGTAGCACAGATACGCAGTATTTT.

The rearrangement joins TRBV5-1 to TRBJ1-1; D possibly corresponds to TRBD1 (5 bases). Germline V gene lookup returns CDR1 SGHRS and CDR2 YFSETQ. The CDR3 extends over 13 amino acids. Trimming pared 3 bases from V and 3 bases from J, leaving 9 bases between. The CDR3 nucleotides are TGCGCCAGCAGCTGGGGGGACGACACTGAAGCTTTCTTT. Amino acid sequence: CASSWGDDTEAFF.

The genes are TRBV6-6 and TRBJ2-1, with TRBD2 as a possible D gene (6 bases). Germline V gives CDR1 MNHNY, CDR2 SVGAGI (reference sequence). The CDR3 is 12 amino acids. V was cut by 7 bases and J by 8 bases, with 12 bases left in between. CDR3 protein: CASTTSTHEQFF. The CDR3 bases are TGTGCCAGCACGACTAGTACGCATGAGCAGTTCTTC.

The CDR3 loop reads CASYPGVGETQYF. CDR3 bases: TGTGCCAGCTACCCAGGGGTCGGCGAGACCCAGTACTTC. The chain has TRBV5-4 and TRBJ2-5; TRBD1 is a possible D gene (6 bases). Trimming pared 7 bases from V and 5 bases from J, leaving 15 bases between. CDR1 and CDR2 from the germline V gene are SGHNT and YYREEE (reference sequence). The CDR3 contains 13 residues.